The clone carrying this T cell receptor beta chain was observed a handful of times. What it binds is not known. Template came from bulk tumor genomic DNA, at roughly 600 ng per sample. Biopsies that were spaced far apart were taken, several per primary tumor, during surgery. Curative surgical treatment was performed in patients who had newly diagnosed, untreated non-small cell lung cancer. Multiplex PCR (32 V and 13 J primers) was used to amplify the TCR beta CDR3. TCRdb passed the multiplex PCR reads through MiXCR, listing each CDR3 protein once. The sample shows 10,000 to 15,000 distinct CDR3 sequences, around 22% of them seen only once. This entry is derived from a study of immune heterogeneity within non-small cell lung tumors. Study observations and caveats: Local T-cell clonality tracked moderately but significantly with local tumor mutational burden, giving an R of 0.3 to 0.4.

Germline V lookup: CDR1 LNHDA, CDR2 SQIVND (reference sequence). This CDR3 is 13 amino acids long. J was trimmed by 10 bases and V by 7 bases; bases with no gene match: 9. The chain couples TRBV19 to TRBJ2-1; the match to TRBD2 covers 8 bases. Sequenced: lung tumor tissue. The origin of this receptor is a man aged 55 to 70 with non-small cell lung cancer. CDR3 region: CASTPTTSGEQFF. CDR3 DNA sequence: TGTGCCAGTACCCCCACTACTAGCGGAGAGCAGTTCTTC.